This TCR beta chain derives from a study of OX40 agonist ivuxolimab in advanced cancers. On the study more broadly: The dose of intravenous ivuxolimab that patients received every 2 weeks ranged from 0.01 to 10 mg/kg. Study-wide findings and caveats: Expanded clones were, on average, more numerous in CD8+ T cells than in CD4+.

V was cut by 5 bases and J by 4 bases, with 19 bases left in between. The CDR3 is made up of 16 amino acids. Germline V lookup: CDR1 SGHTA, CDR2 FQGTGA. Sequenced by immunoSEQ multiplex PCR; TCRdb stores in-frame clones only, minus some. The sample has tens of thousands of clones, over 80% seen once. Comment on this clone: Its cognate antigen is unknown.

The chain combines TRBV7-3 with TRBJ2-3; D is uncertain. This TCR derives from an adult with an advanced solid tumor such as melanoma, head and neck, liver or kidney cancer. This sample comprised CD4+ or CD8+ T cells sorted from blood, obtained in a trial of the OX40 agonist ivuxolimab. CDR3 nucleotides: TGTGCCAGCAGCGAGGACCGTCTCCATGAAGCAGATACGCAGTATTTT. Protein product: CASSEDRLHEADTQYF. Supplemented by reference TRBV7-3 and TRBJ2-3, the full variable domain reads GAGVSQTPSNKVTEKGKYVELRCDPISGHTALYWYRQSLGQGPEFLIYFQGTGAADDSGLPNDRFFAVRPEGSVSTLKIQRTERGDSAVYLCASSEDRLHEADTQYFGPGTRLTVL.